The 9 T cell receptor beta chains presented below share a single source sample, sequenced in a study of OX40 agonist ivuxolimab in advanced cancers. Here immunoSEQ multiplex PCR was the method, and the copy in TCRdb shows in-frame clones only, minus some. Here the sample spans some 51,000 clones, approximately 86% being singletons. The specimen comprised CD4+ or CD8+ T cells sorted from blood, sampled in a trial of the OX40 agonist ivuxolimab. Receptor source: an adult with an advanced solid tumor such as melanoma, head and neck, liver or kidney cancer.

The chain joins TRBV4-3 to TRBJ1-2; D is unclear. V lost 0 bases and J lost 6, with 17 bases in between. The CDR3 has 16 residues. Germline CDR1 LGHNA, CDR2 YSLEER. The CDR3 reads CASSQEKRYTADGYTF. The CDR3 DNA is TGCGCCAGCAGCCAAGAGAAGCGGTACACAGCCGATGGCTACACCTTC.

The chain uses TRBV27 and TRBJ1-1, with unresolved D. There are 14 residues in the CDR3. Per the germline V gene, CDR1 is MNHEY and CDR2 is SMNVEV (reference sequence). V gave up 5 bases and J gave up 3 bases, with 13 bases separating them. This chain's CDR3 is CASSLIGPYTEAFF. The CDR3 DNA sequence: TGTGCCAGCAGTCTGATAGGGCCTTACACTGAAGCTTTCTTT.

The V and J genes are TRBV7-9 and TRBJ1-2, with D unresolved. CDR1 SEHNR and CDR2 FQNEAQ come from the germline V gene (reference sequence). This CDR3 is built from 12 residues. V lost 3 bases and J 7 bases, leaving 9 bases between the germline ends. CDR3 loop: CASSLGWVGYTF. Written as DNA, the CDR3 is TGTGCCAGCAGCTTGGGATGGGTTGGCTACACCTTC.

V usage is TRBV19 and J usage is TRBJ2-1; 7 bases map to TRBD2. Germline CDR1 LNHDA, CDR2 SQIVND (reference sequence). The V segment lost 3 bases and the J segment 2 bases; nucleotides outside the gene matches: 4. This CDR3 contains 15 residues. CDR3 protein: CASSMPSGAYNEQFF. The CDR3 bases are TGTGCCAGTAGTATGCCTAGCGGAGCCTACAATGAGCAGTTCTTC. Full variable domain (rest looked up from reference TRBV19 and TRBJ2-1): DGGITQSPKYLFRKEGQNVTLSCEQNLNHDAMYWYRQDPGQGLRLIYYSQIVNDFQKGDIAEGYSVSREKKESFPLTVTSAQKNPTAFYLCASSMPSGAYNEQFFGPGTRLTVL.

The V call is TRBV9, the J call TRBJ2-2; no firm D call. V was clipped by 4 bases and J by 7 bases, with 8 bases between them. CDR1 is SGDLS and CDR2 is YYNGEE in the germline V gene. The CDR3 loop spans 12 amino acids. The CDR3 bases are TGTGCCAGCAGCACCCTTGGCGGGGAGCTGTTTTTT. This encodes CASSTLGGELFF. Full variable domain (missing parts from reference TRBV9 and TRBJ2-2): DSGVTQTPKHLITATGQRVTLRCSPRSGDLSVYWYQQSLDQGLQFLIQYYNGEERAKGNILERFSAQQFPDLHSELNLSSLELGDSALYFCASSTLGGELFFGEGSRLTVL.

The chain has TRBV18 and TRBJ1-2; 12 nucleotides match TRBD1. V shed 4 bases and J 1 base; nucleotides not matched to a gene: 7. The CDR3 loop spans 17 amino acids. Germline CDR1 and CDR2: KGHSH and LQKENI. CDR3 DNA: TGTGCCAGCTCACTCCGGGACAGGGGGCAGGTTAACTATGGCTACACCTTC. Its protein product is CASSLRDRGQVNYGYTF. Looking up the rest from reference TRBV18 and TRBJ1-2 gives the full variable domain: NAGVMQNPRHLVRRRGQEARLRCSPMKGHSHVYWYRQLPEEGLKFMVYLQKENIIDESGMPKERFSAEFPKEGPSILRIQQVVRGDSAAYFCASSLRDRGQVNYGYTFGSGTRLTVV.

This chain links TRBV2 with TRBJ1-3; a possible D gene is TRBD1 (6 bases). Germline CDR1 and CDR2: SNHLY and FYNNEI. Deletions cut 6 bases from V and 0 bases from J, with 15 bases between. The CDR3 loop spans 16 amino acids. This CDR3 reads CASRGGTTSSGNTIYF. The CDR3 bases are TGTGCCAGCAGGGGGGGGACAACCTCCTCTGGAAACACCATATATTTT.

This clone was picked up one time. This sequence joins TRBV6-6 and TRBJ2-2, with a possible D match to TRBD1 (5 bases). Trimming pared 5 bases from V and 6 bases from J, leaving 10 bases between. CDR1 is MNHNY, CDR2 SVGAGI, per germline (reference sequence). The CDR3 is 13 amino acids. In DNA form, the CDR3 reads TGTGCCAGCAGTCCCAGGGATCCCGGGGAGCTGTTTTTT. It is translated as CASSPRDPGELFF.

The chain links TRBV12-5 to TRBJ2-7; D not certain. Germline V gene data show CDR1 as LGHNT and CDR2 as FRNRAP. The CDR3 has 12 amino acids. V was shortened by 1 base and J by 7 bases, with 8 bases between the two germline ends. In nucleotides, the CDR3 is TGTGCTAGTGGTTTGGAATCGGGTGAGCAGTACTTC. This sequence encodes CASGLESGEQYF.